This T cell receptor (beta chain) derives from a study of blood T cells in healthy people across ages. The overall study: For every two T cells, template switching captured about one barcoded beta molecule.

This clonotype was picked up a small number of times. Its cognate antigen is unknown. The authors ran a second PCR of 7 to 11 cycles using a sample-barcoded 5' primer and a J-beta primer mix. A single record per CDR3 protein comes from TCRdb applying MiXCR to the 5' RACE reads. The data contain approximately 360,000 distinct CDR3 sequences, about 49% of them seen just once; the ten biggest clones take up over 40%. Study-wide findings and caveats: Among T cells, TCR beta diversity per million cells dropped roughly linearly as age rose. Donor CMV status was unknown, possibly confounding expanded clonotype changes.

The sample consisted of blood. The TCR sequence derives from a man aged 60 to 75 in good health.

CDR3: CASTTQGETQYF. For the CDR3, the DNA is TGTGCCAGCACTACCCAGGGAGAGACCCAGTACTTC. The chain uses TRBV6-2 or TRBV6-3 and TRBJ2-5, with D possibly being TRBD1 (5 bases). The CDR3 runs to 12 residues. Per germline, CDR1 MNHEY and CDR2 SVGEGT. Trimming removed 7 bases at V and 4 bases at J, with 10 bases between.